The 2 T cell receptor beta chains below all came from one sample that was sequenced in a study of CD8 T cells in Susac syndrome. With random hexamers, reverse transcription was performed on roughly 0.5 to 1 ug of RNA. MiXCR was run by TCRdb on the immunoSEQ multiplex PCR reads, yielding one entry per CDR3 protein. Here the sample spans 84,000 or so distinct CDR3 sequences, about 95% being singletons. The sequenced sample consisted of CD8+ T cells from PBMCs. Receptors originate from a human donor with Susac syndrome.

This clonotype was seen more than once but under ten times. This chain joins TRBV4-2 and TRBJ2-7, with 10 bases identical to TRBD1. The V gene end was trimmed by 0 bases and the J gene end by 6 bases; junction bases not matched to a gene: 5. In germline, CDR1 is LGHNA, CDR2 YNFKEQ. This CDR3 has 15 residues. The CDR3 spells CASSQDAGTGVEQYF. CDR3 DNA sequence: TGTGCCAGCAGCCAAGATGCAGGGACAGGGGTCGAGCAGTACTTC.

The V and J genes are TRBV7-9 and TRBJ2-5; 10 bases agree with TRBD2. From germline, CDR1 is SEHNR and CDR2 FQNEAQ (reference sequence). V dropped 5 bases and J dropped 3; count of bases not matched to a gene: 9. This CDR3 is 16 amino acids long. CDR3 DNA sequence: TGTGCCAGCAGCCAGGAAGCGGGAGGGTACAAAGAGACCCAGTACTTC. Its protein is CASSQEAGGYKETQYF.